Each of the 17 T cell receptor beta chains below was sequenced from the same sample in a study of blood T cell repertoires in COVID-19. Only in-frame clones appear in the TCRdb table, and some are missing; sequencing was by immunoSEQ multiplex PCR. The sample lists 90,000 to 95,000 clones, around 88% occurring once. The specimen sequenced was peripheral blood. The source is a woman in her seventies with acute or convalescent COVID-19.

The rearrangement uses TRBV5-5 and TRBJ1-6; D is undetermined. Trimming removed 2 bases from V and 13 bases from J, with 13 bases in between. Germline loops: CDR1 SGHKS, CDR2 YYEKEE (reference sequence). The CDR3 spans 13 residues. The CDR3: CASSFTGVDPLHF. In DNA, the CDR3 is TGTGCCAGCAGCTTTACGGGAGTCGATCCCCTCCACTTT.

The rearrangement links TRBV6-5 to TRBJ2-1, with 7 bases identical to TRBD2. Germline trimming cut 2 bases from V and 0 bases from J; bases unmatched to any gene: 4. Germline V gene sequence: CDR1 MNHEY, CDR2 SVGAGI. The CDR3 has 16 residues. The CDR3 protein is CASSYVGGSSYNEQFF. Here the CDR3 DNA reads TGTGCCAGCAGTTACGTGGGGGGGAGCTCCTACAATGAGCAGTTCTTC.

The chain uses TRBV28 and TRBJ2-3; D is perhaps TRBD2 (6 bases). Trimming removed 8 bases at V and 4 bases at J, with 19 bases between. Germline values: CDR1 MDHEN, CDR2 SYDVKM. This CDR3 has 15 residues. The CDR3 DNA follows: TGTGCCAGCCCGCCCAGCGGGTACGCGGCAGATACGCAGTATTTT. This codes for CASPPSGYAADTQYF. Full variable domain (outside the CDR3, taken from reference TRBV28 and TRBJ2-3): DVKVTQSSRYLVKRTGEKVFLECVQDMDHENMFWYRQDPGLGLRLIYFSYDVKMKEKGDIPEGYSVSREKKERFSLILESASTNQTSMYLCASPPSGYAADTQYFGPGTRLTVL.

This sequence joins TRBV7-2 and TRBJ1-4; 8 bases align to TRBD1. The CDR3 runs 15 residues. J gave up 7 bases and V 1 base, and 5 bases lay outside the gene matches. From germline, CDR1 is SGHTA and CDR2 FQGNSA. This CDR3 reads CASSLGWDRSEKLFF. CDR3 DNA: TGTGCCAGCAGCTTAGGGTGGGACAGGAGTGAAAAACTGTTTTTT.

The CDR3 region is CASSSNFGQSYEQYF. The CDR3 bases are TGCGCCAGCAGCTCGAACTTCGGACAGTCCTACGAGCAGTACTTC. The chain is built from TRBV5-1 and TRBJ2-7; a possible D gene is TRBD1 (6 bases). V lost 3 bases and J lost 1, with 14 bases in between. The CDR3 length is 15 residues. Germline assignment: CDR1 SGHRS and CDR2 YFSETQ.

The chain uses TRBV5-1 and TRBJ2-7, with TRBD1 as a possible D gene (6 bases). Germline V lookup: CDR1 SGHRS, CDR2 YFSETQ. The CDR3 is made up of 14 amino acids. V gave up 3 bases and J gave up 2 bases, with 12 bases separating them. The CDR3 here is CASSSPGTTYEQYF. CDR3 DNA: TGCGCCAGCAGCTCCCCCGGGACAACCTACGAGCAGTACTTC.

The chain combines TRBV7-9 with TRBJ2-7; 8 bases map to TRBD2. This CDR3 contains 13 residues. The V and J ends lost 7 bases and 4 bases, in that order; junction bases with no gene match: 6. CDR1 and CDR2 (germline): SEHNR, FQNEAQ (reference sequence). CDR3 sequence (DNA): TGTGCCAGCACCTCACTAGCGGTTTACGAGCAGTACTTC. Its translation: CASTSLAVYEQYF.

The V call is TRBV28, the J call TRBJ2-7; tentatively, D is TRBD2 (6 bases). Trimming shortened V by 6 bases and J by 2 bases, and 20 bases separated the two germline ends. This CDR3 has 16 amino acids. Looked up from germline, CDR1 is MDHEN and CDR2 is SYDVKM. The CDR3 sequence: CASRPPPGLATYEQYF. The CDR3 DNA is TGTGCCAGCAGGCCCCCACCGGGACTGGCTACCTACGAGCAGTACTTC.

CDR3 amino acids: CASSQLAGDIDEQFF. Written as DNA, the CDR3 is TGCGCCAGCAGCCAACTAGCGGGAGATATCGATGAGCAGTTCTTC. V usage is TRBV5-1 and J usage is TRBJ2-1, with 11 nucleotides matching TRBD2. The V segment lost 4 bases and the J segment 8 bases; nucleotides outside the gene matches: 8. Germline V CDR1 and CDR2: SGHRS, YFSETQ. The CDR3 contains 15 residues.

The V gene is TRBV2, the J gene TRBJ1-5; D gene ambiguous. This CDR3 contains 15 residues. Deletions cut 3 bases from V and 0 bases from J, with 9 bases between. From germline, CDR1 is SNHLY and CDR2 FYNNEI. The CDR3 region has the DNA TGTGCCAGCAGTGAGTTTGCGAGTAGCAATCAGCCCCAGCATTTT. Encoded protein: CASSEFASSNQPQHF.

This chain connects TRBV6-5 to TRBJ1-4, with TRBD1 matching 7 bases. The germline gives CDR1 MNHEY, CDR2 SVGAGI. Trimming took 5 bases from V and 8 from J; bases not matched to a gene: 8. This CDR3 has 14 amino acids. The DNA of the CDR3 is TGTGCCAGCAGTCCCAGGGGGGTGCAAGAAAAACTGTTTTTT. Encoded protein: CASSPRGVQEKLFF.

This sequence joins TRBV19 and TRBJ1-6, with TRBD1 identical over 7 bases. This CDR3 has 16 residues. Losses at the gene ends were 3 bases for V and 11 bases for J; bases not matched to a gene: 13. Germline V lookup: CDR1 LNHDA, CDR2 SQIVND (reference sequence). CDR3 sequence: CASSMDPGQVRPPLHF. CDR3 in DNA: TGTGCCAGTAGTATGGACCCAGGACAGGTCCGGCCACCCCTCCACTTT. Looking up the rest from reference TRBV19 and TRBJ1-6 gives the full variable domain: DGGITQSPKYLFRKEGQNVTLSCEQNLNHDAMYWYRQDPGQGLRLIYYSQIVNDFQKGDIAEGYSVSREKKESFPLTVTSAQKNPTAFYLCASSMDPGQVRPPLHFGNGTRLTVT.

The chain combines TRBV6-5 with TRBJ1-1, with unresolved D. Germline assignment: CDR1 MNHEY and CDR2 SVGAGI. The CDR3 covers 11 residues. Deletions cut 7 bases from V and 7 bases from J, with 10 bases between. The CDR3 sequence: CASTDGVEAFF. The CDR3 nucleotides are TGTGCCAGCACCGACGGAGTTGAAGCTTTCTTT.

CDR3 in amino acids: CSVEDLPGLAGVWDTQYF. The CDR3 DNA is TGCAGCGTTGAAGATCTTCCTGGTCTAGCGGGAGTGTGGGATACGCAGTATTTT. This chain links TRBV29-1 with TRBJ2-3, with TRBD2 matching over 10 bases. From germline, CDR1 is SQVTM and CDR2 ANQGSEA. The CDR3 is made up of 18 amino acids. V was clipped by 0 bases and J by 6 bases; unmatched bases: 15.

The V gene is TRBV24-1, the J gene TRBJ2-5; 8 nucleotides match TRBD2. V shed 9 bases and J 5 bases; nucleotides not matched to a gene: 13. From germline, CDR1 is KGHDR and CDR2 SFDVKD. The CDR3 runs to 15 residues. CDR3 in amino acids: CATGLRGAVRETQYF. The CDR3 DNA follows: TGTGCCACCGGACTGCGGGGGGCCGTTAGGGAGACCCAGTACTTC.

This clone was seen a handful of times. Germline is not matched at one junction end, which may reflect a read error. The chain combines TRBV6-5 with TRBJ2-7; TRBD2 matches at 7 bases. Germline V gives CDR1 MNHEY, CDR2 SVGAGI. This CDR3 region has 13 residues. In DNA, the CDR3 is TGTGCCAGCCGGTGGGAGGGCTCCAACGAGCAGTACTTC. The encoded protein is CASRWEGSNEQYF.

The J gene is TRBJ1-2, the V gene TRBV7-8; 8 bases fit TRBD1. With V trimmed by 2 bases and J by 4 bases, 3 bases remained unmatched. The CDR3 consists of 14 residues. Germline V gene sequence: CDR1 SGHVS, CDR2 FQNEAQ. The CDR3: CASSLQGAIYGYTF. Here the CDR3 DNA reads TGTGCCAGCAGCTTACAGGGGGCGATCTATGGCTACACCTTC.